The next 31 T cell receptor beta chains were all read from a single sample in a study of T cell repertoires in cytomegalovirus infection. TCRdb passed the reads through MiXCR, listing each CDR3 protein once. The sample lists some 400,000 distinct CDR3 sequences, roughly 30% occurring once. Material for sequencing was PBMCs. The receptor set was obtained from a human donor in good health (CMV status not recorded). Some clones in this sample may be carry-over from other donors' samples.

Ten or more counts support this clonotype. The chain combines TRBV11-2 with TRBJ1-2, with unresolved D. Per germline, CDR1 SGHAT and CDR2 FQNNGV. Trimming pared 5 bases from V and 8 bases from J, leaving 12 bases between. CDR3 length: 12 amino acids. The CDR3 coding sequence is TGTGCCAGCAGCCCAGCAATATCGGGCTACACCTTC. Protein: CASSPAISGYTF. The full variable domain, rest sourced from reference TRBV11-2 and TRBJ1-2, is EAGVAQSPRYKIIEKRQSVAFWCNPISGHATLYWYQQILGQGPKLLIQFQNNGVVDDSQLPKDRFSAERLKGVDSTLKIQPAKLEDSAVYLCASSPAISGYTFGSGTRLTVV.

This clonotype has more than one count but fewer than ten. The rearrangement joins TRBV7-3 to TRBJ2-7; no clear D gene. The CDR3 is made up of 22 amino acids. Trimming pared 5 bases from V and 0 bases from J, leaving 35 bases between. Germline-derived CDR1 and CDR2 are SGHTA and FQGTGA. The CDR3 bases are TGTGCCAGCAGCCTTATCCGATTGCAGTACAGTTGTCAAACTGAAAGCTCCTACGAGCAGTACTTC. Translating gives CASSLIRLQYSCQTESSYEQYF.

This chain links TRBV30 with TRBJ2-1, with D possibly being TRBD2 (6 bases). CDR3 size: 11 residues. V dropped 4 bases and J dropped 13 bases, with 14 bases sitting between them. Germline-derived CDR1 and CDR2 are GTSNPN and SVGIG (reference sequence). The CDR3 sequence is CAWIPGLRQFF. The CDR3 DNA reads TGTGCCTGGATACCGGGACTGCGACAGTTCTTC.

CDR3 nucleotides: TGCGCCAGCACCTCCCCCTCCAAAGTCATGAACACTGAAGCTTTCTTT. Translated: CASTSPSKVMNTEAFF. The chain carries TRBV23-1 and TRBJ1-1; D ambiguous. TRBV23-1 qualifies as an ORF whose function is uncertain. The CDR3 has 16 amino acids. Trimming left V 7 bases short and J 0 bases short, with 18 bases between.

On this clonotype: A much larger clone lies a single base off, so this may be a read error. The chain couples TRBV7-2 to TRBJ1-1, with D unclear. Per germline, CDR1 SGHTA and CDR2 FQGNSA. With 6 bases removed from V and 12 bases from J, the gap between germline ends came to 17 bases. CDR3 length: 12 amino acids. CDR3 nucleotide sequence: TGTGCCAGCAGTTTGAACGGGCTCCAATCTTTCTTT. Its protein product is CASSLNGLQSFF. The full variable domain, in which reference TRBV7-2 and TRBJ1-1 provide the parts outside the CDR3, is GAGVSQSPSNKVTEKGKDVELRCDPISGHTALYWYRQSLGQGLEFLIYFQGNSAPDKSGLPSDRFSAERTGGSVSTLTIQRTQQEDSAVYLCASSLNGLQSFFGQGTRLTVV.

The V and J genes are TRBV20-1 and TRBJ1-4; 7 positions agree with TRBD1. The CDR3 contains 14 residues. The germline V gene has CDR1 DFQATT and CDR2 SNEGSKA (reference sequence). J was trimmed by 6 bases and V by 2 bases; bases with no gene match: 6. The CDR3 reads CSARSGTGDEKLFF. The CDR3 nucleotides read TGCAGTGCTAGAAGTGGCACAGGGGATGAAAAACTGTTTTTT.

About this clonotype itself: A much larger clonotype is one base distant, so this may be a read error. The chain uses TRBV7-8 and TRBJ1-5; 7 bases are a match to TRBD1. CDR3 length equals 18 residues. Germline lookup yields CDR1 SGHVS and CDR2 FQNEAQ. The CDR3 region has the DNA TGTGCCAGCAGCTTAGAAAGCCGTGACAGGGTACTCCGTCAGCTCCAGCATTTT. Translating it yields CASSLESRDRVLRQLQHF.

There are many counts of this clonotype. The V and J genes are TRBV4-3 and TRBJ1-1; tentatively, D is TRBD1 (5 bases). The germline CDR1 and CDR2 sequences are LGHNA and YSLEER. CDR3 length: 17 amino acids. The V end lost 0 bases, the J end lost 0 bases, and 14 bases lay between the germline ends. The CDR3 DNA follows: TGCGCCAGCAGCCAAGAAGTAAGGGGATTCATGAACACTGAAGCTTTCTTT. This encodes CASSQEVRGFMNTEAFF.

The chain carries TRBV28 and TRBJ2-3; tentatively, D is TRBD2 (6 bases). V was clipped by 2 bases and J by 4 bases, with 16 bases between them. In germline, CDR1 is MDHEN, CDR2 SYDVKM. The CDR3 is 16 residues long. The CDR3 DNA reads TGTGCCAGCAGTTTACTAGGGTTGGGAGGCGCAGATACGCAGTATTTT. Amino acids: CASSLLGLGGADTQYF.

This clonotype was picked up many times. The chain couples TRBV7-2 to TRBJ1-5; no firm D call. Trimming cost V 2 bases and J 0 bases, with 8 bases left between them. CDR1 is SGHTA, CDR2 FQGNSA, per germline. The CDR3 spans 15 residues. The CDR3 is CASSLSGYSNQPQHF. CDR3 coding DNA: TGTGCCAGCAGCTTAAGCGGCTATAGCAATCAGCCCCAGCATTTT.

The rearrangement links TRBV4-3 to TRBJ1-1, with D unresolved. The CDR3 has 15 residues. Germline CDR1 reads LGHNA; CDR2 reads YSLEER. V was shortened by 7 bases and J by 4 bases, with 19 bases between the two germline ends. The CDR3 here is CASKPYLAWGTEAFF. CDR3 in DNA: TGCGCCAGCAAACCCTACCTGGCATGGGGCACTGAAGCTTTCTTT.

Many counts were recorded for this clonotype. V is TRBV20-1 and J is TRBJ2-7, with 8 bases identical to TRBD2. Per the germline V gene, CDR1 is DFQATT and CDR2 is SNEGSKA (reference sequence). This CDR3 region has 14 residues. The V gene end was trimmed by 2 bases and the J gene end by 3 bases; junction bases not matched to a gene: 6. CDR3 protein: CSARSAGVDYEQYF. CDR3 nucleotide sequence: TGCAGTGCTAGATCAGCGGGGGTAGACTACGAGCAGTACTTC.

This clonotype was counted between two and nine times. V and J are TRBV19 and TRBJ2-5; D not certain. Trimming left V 3 bases short and J 1 base short, with 6 bases between. This CDR3 contains 13 residues. Germline CDR1 reads LNHDA; CDR2 reads SQIVND (reference sequence). Here the CDR3 reads CASSMKVQETQYF. DNA for the CDR3: TGTGCCAGTAGTATGAAAGTCCAAGAGACCCAGTACTTC.

The chain's CDR3 is CASSLGGSPLALNEKLFF. In DNA, the CDR3 is TGTGCCAGCAGCTTAGGAGGGTCGCCTCTCGCCCTTAATGAAAAACTGTTTTTT. The chain carries TRBV28 and TRBJ1-4; no reliable D call. The V gene lost 6 bases and the J gene lost 4 bases, with 24 bases spanning the gap. Germline V CDR1 and CDR2: MDHEN, SYDVKM. The CDR3 loop spans 18 amino acids.

This clonotype was detected a few times. The J gene is TRBJ1-2, the V gene TRBV12-3 or TRBV12-4; D possibly corresponds to TRBD1 (6 bases). With 4 bases removed from V and 6 bases from J, the gap between germline ends came to 18 bases. The CDR3 totals 15 residues. The CDR3 coding sequence is TGTGCCAGCAGTTCGGCACAGGGTAAGAATGATGGCTACACCTTC. Encoded protein: CASSSAQGKNDGYTF.

V usage is TRBV7-6 and J usage is TRBJ2-3; 12 bases are a match to TRBD2. V lost 2 bases, J lost 4 bases, and 10 bases stayed unmatched. CDR3 length: 18 amino acids. CDR1 is SGHVS and CDR2 is FNYEAQ in the germline V gene. The CDR3 coding sequence is TGTGCCAGCAGCTTAATCCCTAGCGGGGGGGATGGGGCAGATACGCAGTATTTT. Encoded protein: CASSLIPSGGDGADTQYF. The full variable domain, with the rest looked up from reference TRBV7-6 and TRBJ2-3, is GAGVSQSPRYKVTKRGQDVALRCDPISGHVSLYWYRQALGQGPEFLTYFNYEAQQDKSGLPNDRFSAERPEGSISTLTIQRTEQRDSAMYRCASSLIPSGGDGADTQYFGPGTRLTVL.

The chain employs TRBV6-6 and TRBJ2-2, with 12 positions matching TRBD1. This CDR3 has 13 residues. V was pared by 8 bases and J by 9 bases, with 4 bases of the junction left unmatched. Germline V lookup: CDR1 MNHNY, CDR2 SVGAGI (reference sequence). CDR3 nucleotide sequence: TGTGCCAGCGAGGGACAGGGGGCCAGGGAGCTGTTTTTT. Translation: CASEGQGARELFF.

In regard to this clonotype: The junction and the germline gene differ at one end; a read error may be behind it. This chain links TRBV7-6 with TRBJ2-1; either TRBD1 or TRBD2 may fit D (5 bases each). CDR3 length: 16 residues. Germline CDR1 and CDR2: SGHVS and FNYEAQ. CDR3 region: CASSRERGMSYDEQFF. The CDR3 nucleotides read TGTGCCAGCAGCCGCGAGAGGGGAATGTCCTACGATGAGCAGTTCTTC.

This clonotype has more than one count but fewer than ten. The chain employs TRBV19 and TRBJ1-2; D not resolved. The V gene lost 3 bases and the J gene lost 8 bases, with 16 bases spanning the gap. This CDR3 spans 14 amino acids. Per the germline V gene, CDR1 is LNHDA and CDR2 is SQIVND (reference sequence). CDR3 nucleotide sequence: TGTGCCAGTAGTATGACCGGTCGACTGGGGGGCTACACCTTC. Translation gives CASSMTGRLGGYTF.

This clonotype was seen only a few times. In DNA, the CDR3 is TGTGCCAGCAGTTTTTCAGTTGCCTCCTCTGGGGCCAACGTCCTGACTTTC. Its protein is CASSFSVASSGANVLTF. The chain carries TRBV27 and TRBJ2-6; D is uncertain. The CDR3 totals 17 residues. The V gene lost 3 bases and the J gene lost 0 bases, with 12 bases spanning the gap. The V gene's germline CDR1 is MNHEY and CDR2 SMNVEV (reference sequence).

This clonotype turned up a few times. This chain connects TRBV14 to TRBJ2-7; D gene ambiguous. V shed 4 bases and J shed 3 bases, with 13 bases lying between them. The CDR3 has 14 amino acids. Germline V gene data show CDR1 as SGHDN and CDR2 as FVKESK. The CDR3, as DNA: TGTGCCAGCAGCCCCCGAGAACGAGGCTACGAGCAGTACTTC. This translates into CASSPRERGYEQYF.

This clonotype was observed a single time. This chain joins TRBV5-1 and TRBJ1-4, with D possibly being TRBD1 (6 bases). This CDR3 is 17 amino acids long. CDR1 is SGHRS, CDR2 YFSETQ, per germline. V was cut by 4 bases and J by 7 bases, with 23 bases left in between. Here the CDR3 reads CASSPGRGGGVGEKLFF. CDR3 nucleotides: TGCGCCAGCAGCCCTGGCCGAGGGGGAGGGGTCGGTGAAAAACTGTTTTTT.

As to this clonotype: Lacking the conserved final phenylalanine or tryptophan, this CDR3 likely reflects a read error. V usage is TRBV7-6 and J usage is TRBJ2-3; perhaps TRBD1 as D (5 bases). This CDR3 has 17 residues. CDR1 and CDR2 (germline): SGHVS, FNYEAQ. The V end lost 1 base, the J end lost 0 bases, and 14 bases lay between the germline ends. The CDR3 DNA is TGTGCCAGCAGCTTAGATACAGGACACCCAAGCACAGATACGCAGTATTTG. Translated, it gives CASSLDTGHPSTDTQYL.

This clonotype was counted a few times. The chain combines TRBV15 with TRBJ2-1; 7 bases agree with TRBD1. Per germline, CDR1 LNHNV and CDR2 YYDKDF (reference sequence). This CDR3 contains 16 residues. V was clipped by 2 bases and J by 5 bases; unmatched bases: 9. CDR3 nucleotides: TGTGCCACCAGCAGATGGGGACAGACTAAAAACAATGAGCAGTTCTTC. This codes for CATSRWGQTKNNEQFF.

In this sample, this clonotype turned up many times. V usage is TRBV28 and J usage is TRBJ2-3, with 7 bases matching TRBD1. CDR1 MDHEN and CDR2 SYDVKM come from the germline V gene. The CDR3 is 15 amino acids. The J segment lost 8 bases and the V segment lost 2 bases, leaving 10 bases of the junction unmatched. CDR3 amino acids: CASSLGGTGAATQYF. CDR3 DNA sequence: TGTGCCAGCAGTTTAGGGGGCACAGGGGCAGCTACGCAGTATTTT.

The table lists this clonotype with a few counts. The gene calls are TRBV28 and TRBJ1-1, with 9 nucleotides matching TRBD1. J gave up 5 bases and V 5 bases, and 6 bases lay outside the gene matches. CDR3 length equals 14 residues. Germline V gene lookup returns CDR1 MDHEN and CDR2 SYDVKM. In DNA form, the CDR3 reads TGTGCCAGCAGTATTACAGGGGGCCAGACTGAAGCTTTCTTT. This encodes CASSITGGQTEAFF.

The CDR3 nucleotides read TGTGCCTCCCACGGGCGGGGGCACACAGATACGCAGTATTTT. Residues: CASHGRGHTDTQYF. The chain carries TRBV6-2 or TRBV6-3 and TRBJ2-3; D may be TRBD2 (7 bases). Germline V gene sequence: CDR1 MNHEY, CDR2 SVGEGT. The CDR3 has 14 amino acids. V lost 11 bases and J 2 bases, leaving 17 bases between the germline ends.

In regard to this clonotype: The germline gene is not matched at one end of the junction; a read error may be the cause. CDR3 nucleotides: TGTGCCACCAGCAACTACCGGACGGTAGTGAGTGAGACCCAGCACTTC. The encoded protein is CATSNYRTVVSETQHF. J is TRBJ2-5 and V is TRBV15, with D hard to call. Germline V gene sequence: CDR1 LNHNV, CDR2 YYDKDF (reference sequence). CDR3 length equals 16 residues.

This clonotype has ten or more counts. The chain recombines TRBV28 with TRBJ1-2, with a possible D match to TRBD1 (6 bases). This CDR3 region has 17 residues. V was trimmed by 1 base and J by 4 bases, leaving 19 bases between them. CDR1 and CDR2 (germline): MDHEN, SYDVKM. This chain's CDR3 is CASSLSGVPQDVYGYTF. CDR3 sequence (DNA): TGTGCCAGCAGTTTATCAGGGGTCCCCCAAGATGTCTATGGCTACACCTTC.

This clonotype was picked up many times. The V and J genes are TRBV7-9 and TRBJ2-3; D unclear. V shed 5 bases and J shed 0 bases, with 18 bases lying between them. CDR1 is SEHNR and CDR2 is FQNEAQ in the germline V gene (reference sequence). There are 17 residues in the CDR3. DNA for the CDR3: TGTGCCAGCAGCCCCCGTTTACTCGTCTTTAGCACAGATACGCAGTATTTT. Amino acids: CASSPRLLVFSTDTQYF.

V usage is TRBV15 and J usage is TRBJ2-3, with unresolved D. V shed 3 bases and J shed 0 bases, with 7 bases lying between them. The CDR3 sequence is 14 residues long. CDR1 and CDR2 from the germline V gene are LNHNV and YYDKDF (reference sequence). For the CDR3, the DNA is TGTGCCACCAGCAGTGAGAGAAGCACAGATACGCAGTATTTT. Its protein product is CATSSERSTDTQYF.